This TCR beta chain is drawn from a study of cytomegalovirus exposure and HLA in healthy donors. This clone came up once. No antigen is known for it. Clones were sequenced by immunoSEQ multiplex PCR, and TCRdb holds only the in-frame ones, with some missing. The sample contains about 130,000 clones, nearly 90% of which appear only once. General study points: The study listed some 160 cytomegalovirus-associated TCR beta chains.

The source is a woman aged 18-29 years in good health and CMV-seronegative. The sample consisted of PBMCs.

This CDR3 reads CASRGSGTGSYEQYF. Written as DNA, the CDR3 is TGTGCCAGTAGAGGGAGCGGGACAGGCTCCTACGAGCAGTACTTC. The chain recombines TRBV19 with TRBJ2-7; D perhaps matches TRBD1 (8 bases). There are 15 residues in the CDR3. The V end was cut by 6 bases, the J end by 0 bases, with 15 bases between. From germline, CDR1 is LNHDA and CDR2 SQIVND (reference sequence).